The 10 T cell receptor beta chains given below trace back to one sample, sequenced in a study of blood T cell repertoires in COVID-19. Sequencing was performed with immunoSEQ multiplex PCR; in TCRdb, only in-frame clones are kept and a portion is missing. The repertoire holds 200,000 to 250,000 clones, with roughly four fifths as singletons. Sequences were obtained from PBMCs or T cells enriched from blood (not recorded which). Receptors originate from a woman aged 55-69 years who had recovered from COVID-19.

The rearrangement joins TRBV6-5 to TRBJ2-7, with 8 bases identical to TRBD1. Looked up from germline, CDR1 is MNHEY and CDR2 is SVGAGI. V dropped 7 bases and J dropped 6; count of bases not matched to a gene: 14. The CDR3 is made up of 15 amino acids. The CDR3 loop is CASNPTRDRSSEQYF. The CDR3 DNA sequence: TGTGCCAGCAACCCTACCCGGGACAGGTCTTCCGAGCAGTACTTC.

The chain uses TRBV2 and TRBJ1-5, with 7 positions matching TRBD1. Germline CDR1 and CDR2: SNHLY and FYNNEI. This CDR3 has 15 amino acids. V lost 6 bases, J lost 5 bases, and 10 bases stayed unmatched. The CDR3: CASRLQGLKDQPQHF. In DNA, the CDR3 is TGTGCCAGCAGACTACAGGGGTTAAAGGATCAGCCCCAGCATTTT.

This clone was seen a handful of times. J is TRBJ2-4 and V is TRBV7-6; weak D call: TRBD2 (5 bases). The CDR3 consists of 18 residues. V shed 5 bases and J shed 1 base, with 21 bases lying between them. CDR1 is SGHVS, CDR2 FNYEAQ, per germline. CDR3 nucleotides: TGTGCCAGCAGCCCGGAGTCGCGGACTGTTACGGCCAAAAACATTCAGTACTTC. Protein product: CASSPESRTVTAKNIQYF.

The V and J genes are TRBV7-8 and TRBJ1-6; TRBD1 might be the D (5 bases). Germline V gives CDR1 SGHVS, CDR2 FQNEAQ. The CDR3 has 16 amino acids. Between the trimmed V and J ends, which lost 3 bases and 5 bases, there was a span of 14 bases. The CDR3, as DNA: TGTGCCAGCAGCTTGTTTCAGCAGGGTGATAATTCACCCCTCCACTTT. This codes for CASSLFQQGDNSPLHF.

The chain combines TRBV19 with TRBJ1-6, with D hard to call. The CDR3 length is 15 residues. With 5 bases removed from V and 9 bases from J, the gap between germline ends came to 17 bases. Germline CDR1 reads LNHDA; CDR2 reads SQIVND (reference sequence). The CDR3, as DNA: TGTGCCAGTAGTTCTGGAGGAACCTTTGGTTCACCCCTCCACTTT. Translating it yields CASSSGGTFGSPLHF.

This clone was counted between two and nine times. V and J are TRBV19 and TRBJ1-6; D is uncertain. This CDR3 is 14 amino acids long. Germline assignment: CDR1 LNHDA and CDR2 SQIVND (reference sequence). Trimming left V 1 base short and J 5 bases short, with 6 bases between. The CDR3 reads CASSIGVNNSPLHF. The CDR3 DNA follows: TGTGCCAGTAGTATAGGTGTTAATAATTCACCCCTCCACTTT.

The table lists this clone with a few counts. V is TRBV4-3 and J is TRBJ1-2; possible D gene TRBD1, 6 bases. The germline CDR1 and CDR2 sequences are LGHNA and YSLEER. V was clipped by 3 bases and J by 5 bases, with 22 bases between them. The CDR3 extends over 17 amino acids. The CDR3 region is CASSHFPLQGEVYGYTF. The CDR3 DNA follows: TGCGCCAGCAGCCACTTTCCCCTACAGGGAGAGGTGTATGGCTACACCTTC.

J is TRBJ1-1 and V is TRBV27, with TRBD1 identical over 8 bases. Germline CDR1 is MNHEY and CDR2 is SMNVEV (reference sequence). With 4 bases clipped from V and 3 bases from J, the junction kept 7 bases outside the gene matches. The CDR3 totals 15 residues. CDR3 in amino acids: CASSSWTGSDTEAFF. CDR3 bases: TGTGCCAGCAGTTCCTGGACAGGGTCTGACACTGAAGCTTTCTTT.

This clone was recorded once. The chain links TRBV2 to TRBJ1-1; D unresolved. The CDR3 consists of 11 residues. V gave up 4 bases and J gave up 4 bases, with 4 bases separating them. The germline V gene has CDR1 SNHLY and CDR2 FYNNEI. The CDR3 DNA reads as TGTGCCAGCAGTGTTATCACTGAAGCTTTCTTT. It encodes CASSVITEAFF.

The rearrangement uses TRBV18 and TRBJ2-2; 9 nucleotides agree with TRBD1. Germline assignment: CDR1 KGHSH and CDR2 LQKENI. This CDR3 has 15 amino acids. Trimming cost V 3 bases and J 7 bases; bases outside gene matches: 6. The CDR3 loop is CASSPTGGRSGELFF. CDR3 coding DNA: TGTGCCAGCTCACCGACAGGGGGTCGAAGCGGGGAGCTGTTTTTT.